This entry lists 9 T cell receptor beta chains sequenced from one sample in a study of T cell responses to AZD1222 COVID-19 vaccine. Data came from immunoSEQ multiplex PCR; TCRdb stores just in-frame clones and leaves some out. The sample shows about 82,000 clones, 85% to 90% of them seen only once. Sequenced material: peripheral blood, taken on day 0 of AZD1222 vaccination. The receptor source for this set is an adult in good health.

The chain links TRBV6-2 or TRBV6-3 to TRBJ1-2; TRBD1 matches 7 bases. V lost 0 bases to trimming and J lost 4 bases; unmatched junction nucleotides: 5. The germline CDR1 and CDR2 sequences are MNHEY and SVGEGT. The CDR3 covers 15 residues. The CDR3 loop reads CASSYSIGQAYGYTF. CDR3 nucleotides: TGTGCCAGCAGTTACTCGATTGGACAGGCCTATGGCTACACCTTC.

The chain combines TRBV19 with TRBJ2-3; D is unclear. CDR1 and CDR2 from the germline V gene are LNHDA and SQIVND (reference sequence). The CDR3 has 16 amino acids. V shed 3 bases and J shed 0 bases, with 13 bases lying between them. This CDR3 is CASSITASTSTDTQYF. DNA of the CDR3: TGTGCCAGTAGTATCACCGCGTCGACTAGCACAGATACGCAGTATTTT.

The rearrangement links TRBV29-1 to TRBJ1-2; no clear D. V lost 5 bases and J lost 3, with 13 bases in between. This CDR3 is 13 amino acids long. Germline V gives CDR1 SQVTM, CDR2 ANQGSEA. Here the CDR3 DNA reads TGCAGCGTTCAGGCCTTTGCTGACTATGGCTACACCTTC. This codes for CSVQAFADYGYTF.

The chain couples TRBV28 to TRBJ1-6; D remains unclear. The CDR3 consists of 18 residues. Deletions cut 7 bases from V and 2 bases from J, with 21 bases between. Germline CDR1 MDHEN, CDR2 SYDVKM. The CDR3 nucleotides read TGTGCCAGCACTAGCCCCACGAAGGGAAGGACCTATAATTCACCCCTCCACTTT. Its translation: CASTSPTKGRTYNSPLHF.

The genes are TRBV27 and TRBJ1-2; TRBD1 agrees at 8 bases. The trim removed 6 bases at V and 5 bases at J, leaving 5 bases unmatched. Germline V lookup: CDR1 MNHEY, CDR2 SMNVEV (reference sequence). The CDR3 has 13 amino acids. CDR3 loop: CASSSGQGYGYTF. The CDR3 DNA sequence: TGTGCCAGCAGCTCAGGACAGGGATATGGCTACACCTTC.

V is TRBV4-2 and J is TRBJ1-2; D is unclear. This CDR3 is built from 15 residues. V dropped 4 bases and J dropped 3 bases, with 15 bases sitting between them. Per the germline V gene, CDR1 is LGHNA and CDR2 is YNFKEQ. The CDR3 loop reads CASSPYFSPHYGYTF. CDR3 coding DNA: TGTGCCAGCAGCCCCTATTTCAGTCCGCACTATGGCTACACCTTC.

The V and J genes are TRBV24-1 and TRBJ1-5, with D possibly matching TRBD1 (5 bases). Trimming left V 5 bases short and J 1 base short, with 14 bases between. Germline V gives CDR1 KGHDR, CDR2 SFDVKD. The CDR3 covers 16 residues. CDR3 DNA sequence: TGTGCCACCAGTGCGGGGGGGGTAGGGAGCAATCAGCCCCAGCATTTT. This encodes CATSAGGVGSNQPQHF.

The genes are TRBV5-1 and TRBJ1-1; weak D call: TRBD1 (5 bases). Deletions cut 6 bases from V and 5 bases from J, with 11 bases between. This CDR3 contains 12 residues. Germline V CDR1 and CDR2: SGHRS, YFSETQ. CDR3 in amino acids: CASTPGGTEAFF. CDR3 bases: TGCGCCAGCACCCCGGGGGGGACTGAAGCTTTCTTT. The complete variable domain, with remaining parts taken from reference TRBV5-1 and TRBJ1-1, reads KAGVTQTPRYLIKTRGQQVTLSCSPISGHRSVSWYQQTPGQGLQFLFEYFSETQRNKGNFPGRFSGRQFSNSRSEMNVSTLELGDSALYLCASTPGGTEAFFGQGTRLTVV.

This clone was counted once. The rearrangement links TRBV5-4 to TRBJ1-1; D possibly corresponds to TRBD1 (6 bases). The germline gives CDR1 SGHNT, CDR2 YYREEE (reference sequence). The CDR3 contains 14 residues. V lost 4 bases and J 2 bases, leaving 12 bases between the germline ends. CDR3 nucleotides: TGTGCCAGCAGCCTGAAGGGGGGCAACACTGAAGCTTTCTTT. Its protein is CASSLKGGNTEAFF.